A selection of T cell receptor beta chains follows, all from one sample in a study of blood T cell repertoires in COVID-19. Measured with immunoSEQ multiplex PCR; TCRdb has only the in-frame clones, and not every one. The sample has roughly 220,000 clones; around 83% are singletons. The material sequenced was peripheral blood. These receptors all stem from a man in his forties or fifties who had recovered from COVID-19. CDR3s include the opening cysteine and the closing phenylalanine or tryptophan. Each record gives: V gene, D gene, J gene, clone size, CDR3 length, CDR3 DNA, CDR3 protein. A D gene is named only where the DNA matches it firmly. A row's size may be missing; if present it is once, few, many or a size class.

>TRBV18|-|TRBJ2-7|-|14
TGTGCCAGCTCACCACCTGCAGGTTCCTACGAGCAGTACTTC
CASSPPAGSYEQYF
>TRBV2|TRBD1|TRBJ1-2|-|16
TGTGCCAGCAGCTCTAGAGGAGGGGGCGTTGACTATGGCTACACCTTC
CASSSRGGGVDYGYTF
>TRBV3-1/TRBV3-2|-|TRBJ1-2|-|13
TGTGCCAGCAGCCACGGACAGTCCTATGGCTACACCTTC
CASSHGQSYGYTF
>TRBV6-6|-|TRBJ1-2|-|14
TGTGCCAGCAGTCAATGGGAGGCGGATAATGGCTACACCTTC
CASSQWEADNGYTF
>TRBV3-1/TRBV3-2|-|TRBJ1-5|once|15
TGTGCCAGCAGCCAAGGACAGGCTAGCAATCAGCCCCAGCATTTT
CASSQGQASNQPQHF
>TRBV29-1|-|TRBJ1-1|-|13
TGCAGCCTTCAACCCCTAGACGACACTGAAGCTTTCTTT
CSLQPLDDTEAFF
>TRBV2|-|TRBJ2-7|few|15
TGTGCCAGCAGTCGCCGTAGCGTGGAAGCCTACGAGCAGTACTTC
CASSRRSVEAYEQYF
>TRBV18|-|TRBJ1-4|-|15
TGTGCCAGCTCACCTCAGACAGGCTCTAATGAAAAACTGTTTTTT
CASSPQTGSNEKLFF
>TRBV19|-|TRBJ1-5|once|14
TGTGCCAGTACAAGCCCAGGGTCCAATCAGCCCCAGCATTTT
CASTSPGSNQPQHF
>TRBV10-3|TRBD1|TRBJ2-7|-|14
TGTGCCATCAGTAGTAAGGGACAGGGGCTCGAGCAGTACTTC
CAISSKGQGLEQYF
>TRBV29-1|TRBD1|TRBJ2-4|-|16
TGCAGCGCCCGGACAGGGGGCCTTGTGACCAAAAACATTCAGTACTTC
CSARTGGLVTKNIQYF
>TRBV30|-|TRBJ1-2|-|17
TGTGCCTGGAGTGTGCCTCCTAGTAGCGGATTTAACTATGGCTACACCTTC
CAWSVPPSSGFNYGYTF
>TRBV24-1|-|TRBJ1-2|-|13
TGTGCCACCAGTCTCGGGGTTACCTATGGCTACACCTTC
CATSLGVTYGYTF
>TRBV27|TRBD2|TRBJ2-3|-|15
TGTGCCAGCAGTTTTTTTGCGGGAGGGACAGATACGCAGTATTTT
CASSFFAGGTDTQYF
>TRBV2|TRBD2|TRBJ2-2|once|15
TGTGCCAGCAGTTTCCTAGCGGGAGTGGCCGGGGAGCTGTTTTTT
CASSFLAGVAGELFF
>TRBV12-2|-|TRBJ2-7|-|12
TGTGCAAGTCGCTCAGGCTCCTACGAGCAGTACTTC
CASRSGSYEQYF